One sample yielded the 15 T cell receptor beta chains listed below, sequenced in a study of regulatory dendritic cells for organ transplantation. Clones were sequenced by immunoSEQ multiplex PCR, and TCRdb holds only the in-frame ones, with some missing. The sample consists of roughly 30,000 clones, about four fifths of them appearing once. What was sequenced was naive CD8+ T cells from blood. The subset was: CD45RA+ naive T cells. These receptors were collected from a human donor in good health.

The J gene is TRBJ1-5, the V gene TRBV2, with 9 positions matching TRBD1. The CDR3 is 14 amino acids. The J segment lost 6 bases and the V segment lost 6 bases, leaving 6 bases of the junction unmatched. Germline-derived CDR1 and CDR2 are SNHLY and FYNNEI. The CDR3 loop reads CASSEDRGSQPQHF. The CDR3 DNA reads as TGTGCCAGCAGCGAGGACAGGGGATCTCAGCCCCAGCATTTT.

The V and J genes are TRBV5-1 and TRBJ2-7; 7 positions agree with TRBD1. Per the germline V gene, CDR1 is SGHRS and CDR2 is YFSETQ. CDR3 size: 15 residues. V lost 1 base to trimming and J lost 0 bases; unmatched junction nucleotides: 4. The CDR3 region has the DNA TGCGCCAGCAGCTTGTGGCAGGGGGACTCCTACGAGCAGTACTTC. Its translation is CASSLWQGDSYEQYF.

This clone showed up just a few times. The rearrangement joins TRBV9 to TRBJ1-2, with D perhaps matching TRBD1 (5 bases). The V gene's germline CDR1 is SGDLS and CDR2 YYNGEE. The CDR3 is 15 amino acids. The V end lost 0 bases, the J end lost 1 base, and 10 bases lay between the germline ends. The CDR3 protein is CASSVVAGLNYGYTF. As DNA, the CDR3 is TGTGCCAGCAGCGTAGTCGCAGGGCTTAACTATGGCTACACCTTC.

The chain carries TRBV29-1 and TRBJ1-3, with D maybe TRBD1 (5 bases). Germline V gene sequence: CDR1 SQVTM, CDR2 ANQGSEA. The CDR3 length is 16 residues. With 5 bases removed from V and 7 bases from J, the gap between germline ends came to 24 bases. CDR3 residues: CSVLGQPGPNRNTIYF. The CDR3 DNA follows: TGCAGCGTTCTGGGGCAACCGGGCCCGAATCGGAACACCATATATTTT. Variable domain in full (rest from reference TRBV29-1 and TRBJ1-3): SAVISQKPSRDICQRGTSLTIQCQVDSQVTMMFWYRQQPGQSLTLIATANQGSEATYESGFVIDKFPISRPNLTFSTLTVSNMSPEDSSIYLCSVLGQPGPNRNTIYFGEGSWLTVV.

V usage is TRBV11-3 and J usage is TRBJ1-1; D gene ambiguous. Germline CDR1 and CDR2: SGHNT and YENEEA. V lost 3 bases, J lost 3 bases, and 14 bases lay in between. This CDR3 spans 15 amino acids. CDR3 nucleotide sequence: TGTGCCAGCAGCTTTAGGTCCTTTCAGGACACTGAAGCTTTCTTT. Protein product: CASSFRSFQDTEAFF.

The chain employs TRBV7-6 and TRBJ2-6, with a weak D call TRBD1 (6 bases). This CDR3 region has 15 residues. Deletions cut 5 bases from V and 2 bases from J, with 10 bases between. Germline CDR1 and CDR2: SGHVS and FNYEAQ. In nucleotides, the CDR3 is TGTGCCAGCAGCATTCGGACAGCTGGGGCCAACGTCCTGACTTTC. Its translation: CASSIRTAGANVLTF.

This clone appeared a single time. The CDR3 loop is CASSDSWLDTGELFF. As DNA, the CDR3 is TGTGCCAGCAGTGACTCTTGGCTCGACACCGGGGAGCTGTTTTTT. The genes are TRBV6-4 and TRBJ2-2; D unclear. From germline, CDR1 is MRHNA and CDR2 SNTAGT. Trimming left V 0 bases short and J 3 bases short, with 8 bases between. The CDR3 has 15 residues.

The V and J genes are TRBV6-1 and TRBJ1-1; tentative D call: TRBD1 (6 bases). From germline, CDR1 is MNHNS and CDR2 SASEGT. The CDR3 is 15 amino acids. V lost 2 bases, J lost 4 bases, and 14 bases lay in between. The DNA of the CDR3 is TGTGCCAGCAGTGAATTTAACAGGGTTGTCACTGAAGCTTTCTTT. This gives the protein CASSEFNRVVTEAFF.

This clone has just one count. The chain couples TRBV9 to TRBJ1-1, with a possible D match to TRBD1 (6 bases). Per the germline V gene, CDR1 is SGDLS and CDR2 is YYNGEE. The CDR3 consists of 16 residues. V gave up 0 bases and J gave up 5 bases, with 17 bases separating them. The CDR3 DNA follows: TGTGCCAGCAGCGTAGATGGAACAGGGCCCGATACTGAAGCTTTCTTT. This codes for CASSVDGTGPDTEAFF.

This clone was counted between two and nine times. V usage is TRBV7-9 and J usage is TRBJ2-7; D possibly corresponds to TRBD1 (5 bases). Germline-derived CDR1 and CDR2 are SEHNR and FQNEAQ (reference sequence). The CDR3 has 13 amino acids. V was pared by 5 bases and J by 3 bases, with 11 bases between. In nucleotides, the CDR3 is TGTGCCAGCAGCCAGGGCTTCGACTACGAGCAGTACTTC. Its protein product is CASSQGFDYEQYF.

The V call is TRBV7-9, the J call TRBJ2-7, with 7 bases lining up with TRBD1. The germline V gene has CDR1 SEHNR and CDR2 FQNEAQ (reference sequence). The ends lost 5 bases at V and 1 base at J; junction bases unmatched: 2. The CDR3 sequence is 13 residues long. The CDR3 DNA sequence: TGTGCCAGCAGCCCGACAGGGTCCTACGAGCAGTACTTC. Translation: CASSPTGSYEQYF. Based on the CDR3 plus reference TRBV7-9 and TRBJ2-7, the full variable domain is DTGVSQNPRHKITKRGQNVTFRCDPISEHNRLYWYRQTLGQGPEFLTYFQNEAQLEKSRLLSDRFSAERPKGSFSTLEIQRTEQGDSAMYLCASSPTGSYEQYFGPGTRLTVT.

The V call is TRBV4-1, the J call TRBJ2-1; 15 bases fit TRBD2. From germline, CDR1 is MGHRA and CDR2 YSYEKL. The V and J ends lost 3 bases and 9 bases, in that order; junction bases with no gene match: 6. CDR3 length: 16 amino acids. The chain's CDR3 is CASSQRGLAGGSEQFF. CDR3 coding DNA: TGCGCCAGCAGCCAGAGGGGACTAGCGGGGGGCAGTGAGCAGTTCTTC.

The rearrangement uses TRBV19 and TRBJ2-1; 13 nucleotides align to TRBD2. The CDR3 has 16 residues. The J segment lost 9 bases and the V segment lost 1 base, leaving 6 bases of the junction unmatched. Germline V CDR1 and CDR2: LNHDA, SQIVND (reference sequence). CDR3 DNA: TGTGCCAGTAGTATAGTTACTAGCGGGGGGGGTGGTGAGCAGTTCTTC. Its protein product is CASSIVTSGGGGEQFF.

V gene TRBV9 combines with J gene TRBJ2-7; tentatively, D is TRBD1 (5 bases). Germline values: CDR1 SGDLS, CDR2 YYNGEE. This CDR3 contains 15 residues. The V gene lost 0 bases and the J gene lost 1 base, with 11 bases spanning the gap. The CDR3 sequence: CASSVGAGLSYEQYF. CDR3 nucleotide sequence: TGTGCCAGCAGCGTAGGGGCAGGGTTATCCTACGAGCAGTACTTC.

This clone was detected a few times. CDR3 in DNA: TGTGCCACCAGCAGCCGGACAGGATATTCACCCCTCCACTTT. This encodes CATSSRTGYSPLHF. V gene TRBV15 combines with J gene TRBJ1-6, with 7 bases that match TRBD1. The CDR3 covers 14 residues. V trimming: 3 bases; J trimming: 8 bases; junction bases outside the gene matches: 4. Per the germline V gene, CDR1 is LNHNV and CDR2 is YYDKDF (reference sequence).